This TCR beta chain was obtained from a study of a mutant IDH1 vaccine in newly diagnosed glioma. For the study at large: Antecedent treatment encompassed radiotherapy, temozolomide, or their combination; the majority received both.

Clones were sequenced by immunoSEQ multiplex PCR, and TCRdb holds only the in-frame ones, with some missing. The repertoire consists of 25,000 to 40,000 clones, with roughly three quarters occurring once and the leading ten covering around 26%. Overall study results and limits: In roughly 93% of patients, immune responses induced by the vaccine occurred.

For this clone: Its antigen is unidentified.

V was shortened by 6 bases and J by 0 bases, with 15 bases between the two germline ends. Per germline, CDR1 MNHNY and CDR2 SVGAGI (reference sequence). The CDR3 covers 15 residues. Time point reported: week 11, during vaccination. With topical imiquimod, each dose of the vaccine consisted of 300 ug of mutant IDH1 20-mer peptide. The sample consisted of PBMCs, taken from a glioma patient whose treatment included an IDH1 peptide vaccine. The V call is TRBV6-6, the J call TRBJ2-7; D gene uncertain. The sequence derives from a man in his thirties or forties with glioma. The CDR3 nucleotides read TGTGCCAGCAGCTACGAGCTGGGTCGCTCCTACGAGCAGTACTTC. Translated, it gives CASSYELGRSYEQYF.